This T cell receptor beta chain was retrieved from a study of T-cell memory formation after mild COVID-19. This CDR3 has 14 residues. TCRdb passed the 5' RACE reads through MiXCR, listing each CDR3 protein once. This sample has under 250,000 distinct CDR3 sequences, with 7.5% to 10% found just once. Study-wide results and limits: A second wave of clones peaked on day 37, and their SARS-CoV-2 specificity went unconfirmed.

The table lists this clonotype with many counts. The antigen remains undetermined. A read error may produce the germline difference seen at one junction end. The sequence was obtained from a man in his late teens or twenties who had mild COVID-19 (a few samples of this study predate the infection). Cell type and time point are not known. The sequenced sample was PBMCs or a T cell subset sorted from them (not recorded which). The chain couples TRBV12-3 or TRBV12-4 to TRBJ1-3; TRBD1 aligns across 8 bases. CDR3 region: CASTLQGAGNTIYF. The CDR3 nucleotides read TGTGCCAGCACTTTACAGGGGGCTGGAAACACCATATATTTT.